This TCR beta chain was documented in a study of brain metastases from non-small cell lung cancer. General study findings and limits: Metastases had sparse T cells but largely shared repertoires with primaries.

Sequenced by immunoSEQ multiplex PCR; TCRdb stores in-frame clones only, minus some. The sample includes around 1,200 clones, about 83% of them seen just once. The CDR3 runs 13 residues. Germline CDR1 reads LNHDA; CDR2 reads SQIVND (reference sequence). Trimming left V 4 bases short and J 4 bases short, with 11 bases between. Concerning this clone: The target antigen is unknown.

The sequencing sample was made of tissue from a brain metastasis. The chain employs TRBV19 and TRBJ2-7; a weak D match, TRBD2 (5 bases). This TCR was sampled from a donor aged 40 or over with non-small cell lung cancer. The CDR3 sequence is CASSTGLYYEQYF. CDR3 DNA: TGTGCCAGTAGTACCGGACTCTATTACGAGCAGTACTTC.